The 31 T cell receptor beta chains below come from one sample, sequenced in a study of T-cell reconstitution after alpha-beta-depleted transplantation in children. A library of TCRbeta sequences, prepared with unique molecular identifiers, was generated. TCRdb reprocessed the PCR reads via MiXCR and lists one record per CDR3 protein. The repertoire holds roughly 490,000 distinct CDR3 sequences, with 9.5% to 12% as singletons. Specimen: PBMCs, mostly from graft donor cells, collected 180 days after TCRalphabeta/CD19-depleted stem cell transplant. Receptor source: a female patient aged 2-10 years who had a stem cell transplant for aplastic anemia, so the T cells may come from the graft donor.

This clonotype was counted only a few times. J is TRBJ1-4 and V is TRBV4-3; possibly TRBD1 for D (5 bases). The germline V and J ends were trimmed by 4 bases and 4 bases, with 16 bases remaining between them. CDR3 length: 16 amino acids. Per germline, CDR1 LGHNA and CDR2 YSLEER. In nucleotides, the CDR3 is TGCGCCAGCAGCCGAATGGGGCGGCAGTTTAATGAAAAACTGTTTTTT. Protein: CASSRMGRQFNEKLFF.

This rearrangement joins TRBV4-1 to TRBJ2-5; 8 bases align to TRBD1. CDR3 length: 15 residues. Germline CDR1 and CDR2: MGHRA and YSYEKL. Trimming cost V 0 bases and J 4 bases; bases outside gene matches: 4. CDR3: CASSQDGRGLETQYF. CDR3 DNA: TGCGCCAGCAGCCAAGATGGCAGGGGGCTAGAGACCCAGTACTTC.

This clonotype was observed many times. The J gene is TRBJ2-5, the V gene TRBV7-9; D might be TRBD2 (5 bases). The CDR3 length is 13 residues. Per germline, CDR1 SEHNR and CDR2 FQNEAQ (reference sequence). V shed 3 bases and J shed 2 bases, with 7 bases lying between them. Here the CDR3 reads CASSFGGQETQYF. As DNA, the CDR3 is TGTGCCAGCAGCTTTGGCGGGCAAGAGACCCAGTACTTC.

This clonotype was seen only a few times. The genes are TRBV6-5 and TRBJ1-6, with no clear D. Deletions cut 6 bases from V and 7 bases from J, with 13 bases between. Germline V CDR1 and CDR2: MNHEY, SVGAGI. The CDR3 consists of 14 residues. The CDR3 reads CASSYADRNSPLHF. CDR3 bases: TGTGCCAGCAGCTACGCGGATAGGAATTCACCCCTCCACTTT.

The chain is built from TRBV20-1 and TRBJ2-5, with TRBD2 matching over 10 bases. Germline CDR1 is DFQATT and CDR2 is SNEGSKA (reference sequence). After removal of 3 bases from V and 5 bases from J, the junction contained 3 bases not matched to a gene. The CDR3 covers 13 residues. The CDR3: CSARTSGRETQYF. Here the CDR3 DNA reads TGCAGTGCTAGGACTAGCGGGCGGGAGACCCAGTACTTC.

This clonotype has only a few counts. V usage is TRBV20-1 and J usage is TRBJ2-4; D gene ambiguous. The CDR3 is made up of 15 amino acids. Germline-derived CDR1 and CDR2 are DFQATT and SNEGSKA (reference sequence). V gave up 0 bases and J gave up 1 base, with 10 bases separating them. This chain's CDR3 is CSAREFQIAKNIQYF. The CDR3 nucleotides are TGCAGTGCTAGAGAATTCCAGATTGCCAAAAACATTCAGTACTTC.

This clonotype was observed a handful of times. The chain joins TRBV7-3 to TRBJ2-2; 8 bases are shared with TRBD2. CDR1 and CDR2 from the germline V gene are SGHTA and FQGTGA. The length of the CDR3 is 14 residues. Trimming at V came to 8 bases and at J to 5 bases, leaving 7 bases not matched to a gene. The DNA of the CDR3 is TGTGCCAGCCGGGACACGGGAGGGACCGGGGAGCTGTTTTTT. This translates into CASRDTGGTGELFF.

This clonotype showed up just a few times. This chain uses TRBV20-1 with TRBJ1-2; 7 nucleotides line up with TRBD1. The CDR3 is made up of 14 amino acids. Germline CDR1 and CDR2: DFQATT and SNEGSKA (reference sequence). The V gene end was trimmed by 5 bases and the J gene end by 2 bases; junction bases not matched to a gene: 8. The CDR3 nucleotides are TGCAGTGCTTGGGAAAAAGGGGGCAACTATGGCTACACCTTC. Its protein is CSAWEKGGNYGYTF.

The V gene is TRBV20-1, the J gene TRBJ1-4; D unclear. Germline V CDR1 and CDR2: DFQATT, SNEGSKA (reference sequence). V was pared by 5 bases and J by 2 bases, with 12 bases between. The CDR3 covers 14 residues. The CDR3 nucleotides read TGCAGTGCTGAGGGAGCGAGGACTAATGAAAAACTGTTTTTT. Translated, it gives CSAEGARTNEKLFF.

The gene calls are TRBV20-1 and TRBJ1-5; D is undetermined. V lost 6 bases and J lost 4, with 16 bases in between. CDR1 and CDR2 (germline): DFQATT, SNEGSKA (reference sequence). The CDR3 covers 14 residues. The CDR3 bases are TGCAGTGCCACGCGGCTTAGTCTTAATCAGCCCCAGCATTTT. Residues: CSATRLSLNQPQHF.

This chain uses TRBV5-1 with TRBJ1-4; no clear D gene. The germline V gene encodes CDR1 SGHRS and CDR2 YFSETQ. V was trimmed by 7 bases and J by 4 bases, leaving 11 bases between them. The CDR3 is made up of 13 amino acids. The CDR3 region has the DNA TGCGCCAGCTCTGGACGGATTAATGAAAAACTGTTTTTT. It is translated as CASSGRINEKLFF.

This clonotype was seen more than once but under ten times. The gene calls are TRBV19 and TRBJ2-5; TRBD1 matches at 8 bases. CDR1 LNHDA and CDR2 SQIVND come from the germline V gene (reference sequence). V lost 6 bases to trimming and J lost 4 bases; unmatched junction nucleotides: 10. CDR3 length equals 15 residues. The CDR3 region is CASRSQGQARETQYF. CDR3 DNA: TGTGCCAGTAGATCCCAGGGACAGGCCCGAGAGACCCAGTACTTC.

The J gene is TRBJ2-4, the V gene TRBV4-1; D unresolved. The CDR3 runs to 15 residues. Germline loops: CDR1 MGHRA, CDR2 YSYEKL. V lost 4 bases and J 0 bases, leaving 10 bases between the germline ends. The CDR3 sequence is CASSRTLIAKNIQYF. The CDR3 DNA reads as TGCGCCAGCAGCCGCACATTGATAGCCAAAAACATTCAGTACTTC.

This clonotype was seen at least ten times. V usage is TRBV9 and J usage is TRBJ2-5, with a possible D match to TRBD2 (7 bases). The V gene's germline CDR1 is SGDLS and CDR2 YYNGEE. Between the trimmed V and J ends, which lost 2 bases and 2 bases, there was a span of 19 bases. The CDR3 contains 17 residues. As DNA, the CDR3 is TGTGCCAGCAGCGTTTCTACAACGGGGGGCCAGCAAGAGACCCAGTACTTC. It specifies CASSVSTTGGQQETQYF.

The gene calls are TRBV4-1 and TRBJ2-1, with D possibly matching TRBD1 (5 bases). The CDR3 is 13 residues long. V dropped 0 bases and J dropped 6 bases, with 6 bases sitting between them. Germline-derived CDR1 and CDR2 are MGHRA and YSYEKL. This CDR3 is CASSQDGANEQFF. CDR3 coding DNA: TGCGCCAGCAGCCAAGATGGGGCCAATGAGCAGTTCTTC.

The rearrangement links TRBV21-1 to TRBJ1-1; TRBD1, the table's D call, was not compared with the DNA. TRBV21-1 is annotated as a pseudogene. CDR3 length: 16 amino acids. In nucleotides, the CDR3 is TGTGCCAGCAGCAAAGCGAAGACAGAAACTAACACTGAAGCTTTCTTT. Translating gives CASSKAKTETNTEAFF.

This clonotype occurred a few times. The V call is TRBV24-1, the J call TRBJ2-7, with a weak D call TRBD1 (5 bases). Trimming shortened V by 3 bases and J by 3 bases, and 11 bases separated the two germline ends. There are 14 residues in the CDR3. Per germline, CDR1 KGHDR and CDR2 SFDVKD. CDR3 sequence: CATSDGGHLYEQYV. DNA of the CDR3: TGTGCCACCAGTGATGGCGGACATCTCTACGAGCAGTACGTC.

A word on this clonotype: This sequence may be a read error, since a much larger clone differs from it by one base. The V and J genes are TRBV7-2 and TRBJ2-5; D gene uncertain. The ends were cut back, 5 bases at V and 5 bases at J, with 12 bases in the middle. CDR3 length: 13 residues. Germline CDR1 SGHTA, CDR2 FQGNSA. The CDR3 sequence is CASSTYRGETQYF. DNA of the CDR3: TGTGCCAGCAGCACCTACCGTGGGGAGACCCAGTACTTC.

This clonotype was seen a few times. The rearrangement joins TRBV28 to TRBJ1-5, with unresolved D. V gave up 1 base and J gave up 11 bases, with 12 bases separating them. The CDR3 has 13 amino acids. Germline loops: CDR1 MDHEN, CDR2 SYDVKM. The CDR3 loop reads CASSLSRVGSQHF. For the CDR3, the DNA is TGTGCCAGCAGTTTATCACGGGTGGGGTCCCAGCATTTT.

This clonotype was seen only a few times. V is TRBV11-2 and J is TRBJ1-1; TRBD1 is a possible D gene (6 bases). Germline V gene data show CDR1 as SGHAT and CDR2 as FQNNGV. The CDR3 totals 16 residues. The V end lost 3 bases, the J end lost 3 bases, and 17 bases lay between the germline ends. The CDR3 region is CASSFPRGRGDTEAFF. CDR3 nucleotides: TGTGCCAGCAGCTTTCCGCGGGGCAGGGGAGACACTGAAGCTTTCTTT.

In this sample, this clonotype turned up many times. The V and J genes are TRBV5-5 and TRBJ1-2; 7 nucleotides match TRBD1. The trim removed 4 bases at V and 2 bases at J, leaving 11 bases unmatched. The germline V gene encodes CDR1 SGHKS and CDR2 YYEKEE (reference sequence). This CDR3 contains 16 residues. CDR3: CASSPGRGLSNYGYTF. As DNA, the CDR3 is TGTGCCAGCAGCCCAGGGAGGGGGCTCTCCAACTATGGCTACACCTTC.

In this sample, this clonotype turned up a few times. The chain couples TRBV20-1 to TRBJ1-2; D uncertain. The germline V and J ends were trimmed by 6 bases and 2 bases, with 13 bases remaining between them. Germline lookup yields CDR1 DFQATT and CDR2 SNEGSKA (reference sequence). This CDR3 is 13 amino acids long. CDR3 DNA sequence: TGCAGTGCCACGGGCCCTCCCAACTATGGCTACACCTTC. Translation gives CSATGPPNYGYTF.

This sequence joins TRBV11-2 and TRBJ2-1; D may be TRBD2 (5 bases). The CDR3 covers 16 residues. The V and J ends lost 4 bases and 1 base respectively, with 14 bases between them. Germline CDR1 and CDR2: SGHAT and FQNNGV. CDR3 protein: CASSSPLGRSYNEQFF. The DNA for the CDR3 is TGTGCCAGCAGCTCGCCCCTAGGGAGATCCTACAATGAGCAGTTCTTC.

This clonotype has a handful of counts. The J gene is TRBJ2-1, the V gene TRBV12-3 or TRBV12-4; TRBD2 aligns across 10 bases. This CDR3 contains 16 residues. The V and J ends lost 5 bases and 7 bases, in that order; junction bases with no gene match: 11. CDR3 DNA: TGTGCCAGCAGTCGCTCTAGCGGGGGAGGGAAGAATGAGCAGTTCTTC. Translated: CASSRSSGGGKNEQFF.

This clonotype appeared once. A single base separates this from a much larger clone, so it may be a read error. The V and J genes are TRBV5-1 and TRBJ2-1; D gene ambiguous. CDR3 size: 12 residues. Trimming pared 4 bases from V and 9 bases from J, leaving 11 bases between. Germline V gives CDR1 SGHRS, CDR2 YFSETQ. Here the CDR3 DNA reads TGCGCCAGCAGCGCCCTACTGACTGAGCAGTTCTTC. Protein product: CASSALLTEQFF.

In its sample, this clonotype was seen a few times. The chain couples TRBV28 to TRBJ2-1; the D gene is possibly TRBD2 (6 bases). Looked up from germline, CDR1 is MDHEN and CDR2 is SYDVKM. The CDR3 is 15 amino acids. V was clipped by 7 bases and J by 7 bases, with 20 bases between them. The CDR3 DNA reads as TGTGCCAGCACCTTACTAGCCAAAGGTGGGAATGAGCAGTTCTTC. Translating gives CASTLLAKGGNEQFF.

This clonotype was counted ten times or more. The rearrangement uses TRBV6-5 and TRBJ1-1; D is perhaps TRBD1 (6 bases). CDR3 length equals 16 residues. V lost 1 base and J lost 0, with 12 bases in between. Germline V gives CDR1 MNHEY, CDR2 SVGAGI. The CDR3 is CASSYYPGDLNTEAFF. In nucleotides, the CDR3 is TGTGCCAGCAGTTACTATCCAGGGGACTTGAACACTGAAGCTTTCTTT.

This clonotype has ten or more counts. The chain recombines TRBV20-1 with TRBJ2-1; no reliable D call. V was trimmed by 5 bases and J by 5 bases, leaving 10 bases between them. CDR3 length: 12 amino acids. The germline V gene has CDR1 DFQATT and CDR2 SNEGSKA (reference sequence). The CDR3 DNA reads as TGCAGTGCTTATAGGGCCAACAATGAGCAGTTCTTC. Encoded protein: CSAYRANNEQFF.

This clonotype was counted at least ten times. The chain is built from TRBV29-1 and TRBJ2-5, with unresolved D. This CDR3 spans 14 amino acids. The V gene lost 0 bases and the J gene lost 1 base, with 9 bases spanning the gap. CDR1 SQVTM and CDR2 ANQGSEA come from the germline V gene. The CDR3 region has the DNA TGCAGCGTTGAAGATCTCGGCCTCCAAGAGACCCAGTACTTC. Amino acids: CSVEDLGLQETQYF.

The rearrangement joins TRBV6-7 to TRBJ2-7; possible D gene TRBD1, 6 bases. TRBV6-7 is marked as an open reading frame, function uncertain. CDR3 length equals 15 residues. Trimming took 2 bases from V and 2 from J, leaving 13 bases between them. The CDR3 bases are TGTGCCAGCAGTTACGCCGTAGGGGGACCCTACGAGCAGTACGTC. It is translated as CASSYAVGGPYEQYV.

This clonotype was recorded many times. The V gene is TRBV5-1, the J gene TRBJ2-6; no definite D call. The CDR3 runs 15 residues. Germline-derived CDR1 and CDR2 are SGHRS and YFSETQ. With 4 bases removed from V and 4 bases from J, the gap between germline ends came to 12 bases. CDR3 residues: CASSLRYSGANVLTF. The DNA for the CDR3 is TGCGCCAGCAGCCTAAGGTACTCCGGGGCCAACGTCCTGACTTTC.